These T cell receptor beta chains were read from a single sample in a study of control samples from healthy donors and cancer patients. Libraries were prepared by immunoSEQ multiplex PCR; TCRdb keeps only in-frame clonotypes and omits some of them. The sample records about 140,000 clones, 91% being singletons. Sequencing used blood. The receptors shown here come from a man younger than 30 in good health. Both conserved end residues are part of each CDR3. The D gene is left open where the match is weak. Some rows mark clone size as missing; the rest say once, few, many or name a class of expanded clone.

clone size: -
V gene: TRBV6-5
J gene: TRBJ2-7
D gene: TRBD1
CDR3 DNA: TGTGCCACCTACAGGGGTTCACAGACAGGGTACGAGCAGTACTTC
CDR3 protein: CATYRGSQTGYEQYF

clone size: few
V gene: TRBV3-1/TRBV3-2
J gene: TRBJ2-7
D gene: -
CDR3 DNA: TGTGCCAGCAGCCAAGAAAAAACGACAGTGGAGCAGTACTTC
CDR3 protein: CASSQEKTTVEQYF

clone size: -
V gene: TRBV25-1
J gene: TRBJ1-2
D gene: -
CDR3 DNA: TGTGCCAGCACTGAGGGGACAATCCAAACCTTC
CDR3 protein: CASTEGTIQTF

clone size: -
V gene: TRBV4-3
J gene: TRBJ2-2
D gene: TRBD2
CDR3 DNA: TGCGCCAGCAGGGGACTAGCGGGGAACACCGGGGAGCTGTTTTTT
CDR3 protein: CASRGLAGNTGELFF

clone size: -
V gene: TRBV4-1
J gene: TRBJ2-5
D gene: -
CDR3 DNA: TGCGCCAGCAGCCAGTTAGCGGAGACCCAAGAGACCCAGTACTTC
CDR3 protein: CASSQLAETQETQYF

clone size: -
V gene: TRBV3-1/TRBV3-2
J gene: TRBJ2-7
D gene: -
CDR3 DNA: TGTGCCAGCAGCCTAGGGAAACACTCCTACGAGCAGTACTTC
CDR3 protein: CASSLGKHSYEQYF

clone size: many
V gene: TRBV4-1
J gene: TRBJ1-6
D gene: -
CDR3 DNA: TGCGCCAGCAGCCAGGGGAATCATAATTCACCCCTCCACTTT
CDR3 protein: CASSQGNHNSPLHF

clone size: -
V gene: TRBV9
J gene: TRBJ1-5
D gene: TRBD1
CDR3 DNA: TGTGCCAGCAGCCCGGGACAGGGGACTAATCAGCCCCAGCATTTT
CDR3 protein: CASSPGQGTNQPQHF

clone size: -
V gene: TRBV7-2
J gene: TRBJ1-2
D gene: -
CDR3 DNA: TGTGCCAGCAGCTTAGCTACACAGGGAGGAGGCTACACCTTC
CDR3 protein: CASSLATQGGGYTF

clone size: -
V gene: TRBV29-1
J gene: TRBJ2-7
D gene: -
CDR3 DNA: TGCAGCGTCCGCGGGGCCCACGAGCAGTACTTC
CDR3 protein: CSVRGAHEQYF

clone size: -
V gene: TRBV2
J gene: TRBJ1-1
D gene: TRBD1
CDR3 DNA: TGTGCCAGCAGCGGGACAGGGTTTGAAGCTTTCTTT
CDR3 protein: CASSGTGFEAFF

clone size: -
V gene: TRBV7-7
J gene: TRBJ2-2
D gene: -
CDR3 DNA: TGTGCCAGCAGCTTAGCGGGGGATGGGGAGCTGTTTTTT
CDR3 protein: CASSLAGDGELFF

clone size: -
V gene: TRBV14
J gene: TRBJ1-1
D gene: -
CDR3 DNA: TGTGCCAGCAGCCAAGTTATTGGGGGCGGGACTGAAGCTTTCTTT
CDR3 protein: CASSQVIGGGTEAFF

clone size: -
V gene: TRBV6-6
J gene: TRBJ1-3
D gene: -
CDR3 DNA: TGTGCCAGCAGTTACCGAGACAGCCGCTCTGGAAACACCATATATTTT
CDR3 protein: CASSYRDSRSGNTIYF

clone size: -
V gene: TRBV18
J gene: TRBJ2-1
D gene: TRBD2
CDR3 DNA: TGTGCCAGCTCACAACTAGCGGGTTCTGGAAATGAGCAGTTCTTC
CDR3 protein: CASSQLAGSGNEQFF

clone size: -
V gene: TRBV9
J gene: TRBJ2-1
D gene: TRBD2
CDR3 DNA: TGTGCCAGCAGCGTAGAGGGAACGCTAGGGAGGGTCTACAATGAGCAGTTCTTC
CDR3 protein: CASSVEGTLGRVYNEQFF

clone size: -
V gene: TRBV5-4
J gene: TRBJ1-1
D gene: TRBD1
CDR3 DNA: TGTGCCAGCAGCCAGGTCCCGGGACAGGGTCTGAACACTGAAGCTTTCTTT
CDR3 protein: CASSQVPGQGLNTEAFF

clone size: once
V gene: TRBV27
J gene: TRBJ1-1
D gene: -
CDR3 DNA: TGTGCCAGTACCGCCCGGGACAACACTGAAGCTTTCTTT
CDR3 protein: CASTARDNTEAFF

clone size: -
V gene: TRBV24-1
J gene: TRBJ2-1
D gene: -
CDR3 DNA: TGTGCCACCAGTGATTACCCGACAGGTTTTTATGAGCAGTTCTTC
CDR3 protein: CATSDYPTGFYEQFF

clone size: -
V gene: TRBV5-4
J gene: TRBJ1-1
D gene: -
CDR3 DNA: TGTGCCAGCAGCTTGCGGGGGACTGAAGCTTTCTTT
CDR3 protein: CASSLRGTEAFF

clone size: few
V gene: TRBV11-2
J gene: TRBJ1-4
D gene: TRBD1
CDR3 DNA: TGTGCCAGCAGCTTGACAGGGGGCGTGACTAATGAAAAACTGTTTTTT
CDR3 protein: CASSLTGGVTNEKLFF

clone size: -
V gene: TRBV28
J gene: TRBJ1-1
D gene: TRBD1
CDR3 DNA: TGTGCCACCTCCCCGGGACAGGACATCGAGACTGAAGCTTTCTTT
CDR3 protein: CATSPGQDIETEAFF

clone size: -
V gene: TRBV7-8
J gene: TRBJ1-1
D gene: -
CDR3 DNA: TGTGCCAGCAGCCTTCGGGGGATCAGCACTGAAGCTTTCTTT
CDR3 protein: CASSLRGISTEAFF

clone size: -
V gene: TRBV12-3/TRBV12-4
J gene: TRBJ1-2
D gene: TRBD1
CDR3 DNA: TGTGCCAGCAGTTTAGACAGGGGCTATGGCTACACCTTC
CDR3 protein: CASSLDRGYGYTF

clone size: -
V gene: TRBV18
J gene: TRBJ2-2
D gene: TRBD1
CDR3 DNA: TGTGCCAGCTCACTGGACAGGCCGAACACCGGGGAGCTGTTTTTT
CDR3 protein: CASSLDRPNTGELFF

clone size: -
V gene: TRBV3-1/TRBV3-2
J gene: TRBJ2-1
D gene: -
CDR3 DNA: TGTGCCAGCAGCCCCCGACGATTCGGGGGCAATGAGCAGTTCTTC
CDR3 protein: CASSPRRFGGNEQFF

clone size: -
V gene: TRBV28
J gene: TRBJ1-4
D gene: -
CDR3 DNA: TGTGCCAGCAGGGGGACGAGAAATGAAAAACTGTTTTTT
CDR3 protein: CASRGTRNEKLFF

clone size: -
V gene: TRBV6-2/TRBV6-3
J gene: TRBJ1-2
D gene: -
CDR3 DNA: TGTGCCAGCAGTTACTCGCCAGGTCTTAACTATGGCTACACCTTC
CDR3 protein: CASSYSPGLNYGYTF

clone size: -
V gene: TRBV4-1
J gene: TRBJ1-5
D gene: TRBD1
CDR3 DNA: TGCGCCAGCAGCCACGCTACAGGGGGTGGACAGCCCCAGCATTTT
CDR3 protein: CASSHATGGGQPQHF

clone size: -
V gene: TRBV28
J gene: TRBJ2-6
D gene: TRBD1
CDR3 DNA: TGTGCCAGCAGCTCCGGGACAGGGTACCCTGGGGCCAACGTCCTGACTTTC
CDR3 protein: CASSSGTGYPGANVLTF

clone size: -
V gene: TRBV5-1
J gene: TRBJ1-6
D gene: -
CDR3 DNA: TGCGCCAGCAGCTTGGCCCCCCATGATAATTCACCCCTCCACTTT
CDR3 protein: CASSLAPHDNSPLHF

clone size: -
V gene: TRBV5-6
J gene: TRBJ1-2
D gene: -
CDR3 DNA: TGTGCCAGCAGCTTGGGGAGGATTGGAGGAAACTATGGCTACACCTTC
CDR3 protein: CASSLGRIGGNYGYTF

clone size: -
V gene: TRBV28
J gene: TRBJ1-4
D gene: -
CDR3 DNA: TGTGCCAGCAGTCCCGCAGGGGAGGGCACTAATGAAAAACTGTTTTTT
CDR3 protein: CASSPAGEGTNEKLFF

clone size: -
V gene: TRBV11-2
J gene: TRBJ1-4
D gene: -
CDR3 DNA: TGTGCCAGCAGCTTAGGCCTCCATGAAAAACTGTTTTTT
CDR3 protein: CASSLGLHEKLFF

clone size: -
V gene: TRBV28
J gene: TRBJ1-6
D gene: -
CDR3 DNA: TGTGCCAGCAATGGGGATTCACCCCTCCACTTT
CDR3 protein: CASNGDSPLHF

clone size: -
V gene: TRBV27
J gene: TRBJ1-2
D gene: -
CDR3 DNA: TGTGCCAGCAGTTTAGATAACAGGGGCTACACCTTC
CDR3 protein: CASSLDNRGYTF

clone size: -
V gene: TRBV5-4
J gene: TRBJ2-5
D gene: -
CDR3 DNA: TGTGCCAGCAGCTTATGGGGGGTTCAAGAGACCCAGTACTTC
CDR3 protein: CASSLWGVQETQYF

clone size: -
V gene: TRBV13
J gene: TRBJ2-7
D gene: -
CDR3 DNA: TGTGCCAGCAGTTGGTCCGGATACGAGCAGTACTTC
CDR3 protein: CASSWSGYEQYF

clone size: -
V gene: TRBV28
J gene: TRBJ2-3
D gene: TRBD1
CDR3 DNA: TGTGCCAGCAGTTCCGACAGGGGGGTGGATACGCAGTATTTT
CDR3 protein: CASSSDRGVDTQYF

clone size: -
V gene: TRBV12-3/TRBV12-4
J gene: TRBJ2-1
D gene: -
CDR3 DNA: TGTGCCAGCAGTTTCCGAACACCTAATGAGCAGTTCTTC
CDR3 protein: CASSFRTPNEQFF

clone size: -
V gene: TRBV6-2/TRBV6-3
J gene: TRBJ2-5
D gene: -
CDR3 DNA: TGTGCCAGCAGTTTACTTCGCCAAGAGACCCAGTACTTC
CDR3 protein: CASSLLRQETQYF

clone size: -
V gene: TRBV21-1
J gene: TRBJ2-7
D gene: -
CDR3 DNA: TGTGCCAGCAGCATGCTGGGGAATTCAACCTACGAGCAGTACTTC
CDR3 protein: CASSMLGNSTYEQYF

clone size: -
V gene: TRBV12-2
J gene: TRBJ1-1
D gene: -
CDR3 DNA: TGTGCAAGTCGCATTTACGACAGGGGGCCTGAAGCTTTCTTT
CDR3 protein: CASRIYDRGPEAFF

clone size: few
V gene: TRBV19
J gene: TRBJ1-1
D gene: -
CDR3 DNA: TGTGCCAGTAGCCCAGGGAACACTGAAGCTTTCTTT
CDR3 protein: CASSPGNTEAFF

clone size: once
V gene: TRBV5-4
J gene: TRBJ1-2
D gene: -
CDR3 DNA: TGTGCCAGCAGCTCTGACGGGGTAACTAACTATGGCTACACCTTC
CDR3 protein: CASSSDGVTNYGYTF

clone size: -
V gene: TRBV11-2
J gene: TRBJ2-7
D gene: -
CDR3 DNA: TGTGCCAGCAGCTTAGCAGGGCTAGCGACCGAGCAGTACTTC
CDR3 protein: CASSLAGLATEQYF

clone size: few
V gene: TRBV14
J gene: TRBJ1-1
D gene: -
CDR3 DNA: TGTGCCAGCAGCCTCGAGATGAACACTGAAGCTTTCTTT
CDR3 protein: CASSLEMNTEAFF